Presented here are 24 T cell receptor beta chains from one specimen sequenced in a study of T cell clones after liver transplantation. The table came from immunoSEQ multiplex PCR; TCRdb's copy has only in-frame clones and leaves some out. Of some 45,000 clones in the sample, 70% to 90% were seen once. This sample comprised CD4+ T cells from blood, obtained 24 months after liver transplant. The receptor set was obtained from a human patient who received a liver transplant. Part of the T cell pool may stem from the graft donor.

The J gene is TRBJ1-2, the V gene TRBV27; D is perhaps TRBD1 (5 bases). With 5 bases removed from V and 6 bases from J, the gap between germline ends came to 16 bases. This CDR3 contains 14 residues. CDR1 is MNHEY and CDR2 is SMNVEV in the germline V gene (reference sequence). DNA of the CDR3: TGTGCCAGCAGTCTTAATCGAGGGGCTGATGGCTACACCTTC. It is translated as CASSLNRGADGYTF.

CDR3 DNA: TGTGCCAGCAGCCTAAGCACGACAGATACGCAGTATTTT. Its protein product is CASSLSTTDTQYF. This chain joins TRBV7-2 and TRBJ2-3, with D unresolved. V was pared by 5 bases and J by 3 bases, with 9 bases between. In germline, CDR1 is SGHTA, CDR2 FQGNSA. This CDR3 region has 13 residues. The variable domain in full, completed from reference TRBV7-2 and TRBJ2-3, reads GAGVSQSPSNKVTEKGKDVELRCDPISGHTALYWYRQSLGQGLEFLIYFQGNSAPDKSGLPSDRFSAERTGGSVSTLTIQRTQQEDSAVYLCASSLSTTDTQYFGPGTRLTVL.

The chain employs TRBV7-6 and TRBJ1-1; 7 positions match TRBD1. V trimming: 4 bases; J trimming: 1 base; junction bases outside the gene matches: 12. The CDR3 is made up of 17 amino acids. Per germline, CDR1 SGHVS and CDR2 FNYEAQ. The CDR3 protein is CASSSRAPGQANTEAFF. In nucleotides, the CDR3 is TGTGCCAGCAGCTCCCGGGCCCCAGGACAGGCGAACACTGAAGCTTTCTTT.

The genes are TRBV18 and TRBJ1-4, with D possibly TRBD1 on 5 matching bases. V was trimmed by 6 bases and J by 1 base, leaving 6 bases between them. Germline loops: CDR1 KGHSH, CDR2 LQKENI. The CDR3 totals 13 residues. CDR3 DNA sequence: TGTGCCAGCTCTGGACAAACTAATGAAAAACTGTTTTTT. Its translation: CASSGQTNEKLFF.

Written as DNA, the CDR3 is TGTGCCAGCAGCACAAGACAGGACACTGAAGCTTTCTTT. Residues: CASSTRQDTEAFF. The chain recombines TRBV7-9 with TRBJ1-1; perhaps TRBD1 as D (6 bases). Germline-derived CDR1 and CDR2 are SEHNR and FQNEAQ (reference sequence). The CDR3 consists of 13 residues. Trimming removed 5 bases from V and 3 bases from J, with 10 bases in between.

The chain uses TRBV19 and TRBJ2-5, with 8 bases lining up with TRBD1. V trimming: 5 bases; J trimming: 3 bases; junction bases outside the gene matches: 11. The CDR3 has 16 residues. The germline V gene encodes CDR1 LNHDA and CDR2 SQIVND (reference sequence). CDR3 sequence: CASSGRGRQGKETQYF. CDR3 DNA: TGTGCCAGTAGTGGTAGGGGGAGACAGGGGAAAGAGACCCAGTACTTC.

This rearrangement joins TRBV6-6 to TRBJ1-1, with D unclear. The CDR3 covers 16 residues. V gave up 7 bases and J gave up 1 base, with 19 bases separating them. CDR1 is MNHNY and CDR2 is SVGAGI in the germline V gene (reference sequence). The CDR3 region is CASIPQTPGKNTEAFF. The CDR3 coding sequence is TGTGCCAGCATCCCCCAAACCCCGGGTAAGAACACTGAAGCTTTCTTT.

The CDR3 coding sequence is TGTGCCAGCAGGGGGGTAGGTGTGACAGATACGCAGTATTTT. This sequence encodes CASRGVGVTDTQYF. The V gene is TRBV28, the J gene TRBJ2-3; TRBD1 or TRBD2 may be the D gene (5 bases each). This CDR3 comprises 14 residues. The germline V gene has CDR1 MDHEN and CDR2 SYDVKM. Trimming removed 6 bases from V and 3 bases from J, with 13 bases in between.

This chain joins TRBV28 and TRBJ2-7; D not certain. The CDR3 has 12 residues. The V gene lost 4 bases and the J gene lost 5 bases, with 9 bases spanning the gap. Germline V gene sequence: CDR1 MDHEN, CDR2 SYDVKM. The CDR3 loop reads CASSSTLNEQYF. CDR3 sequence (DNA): TGTGCCAGCAGTTCGACCCTCAACGAGCAGTACTTC.

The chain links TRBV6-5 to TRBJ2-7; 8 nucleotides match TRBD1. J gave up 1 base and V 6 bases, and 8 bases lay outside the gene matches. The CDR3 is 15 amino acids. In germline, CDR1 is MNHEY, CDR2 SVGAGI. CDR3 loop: CASSYTGGLSYEQYF. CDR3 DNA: TGTGCCAGCAGCTATACAGGGGGACTTTCCTACGAGCAGTACTTC.

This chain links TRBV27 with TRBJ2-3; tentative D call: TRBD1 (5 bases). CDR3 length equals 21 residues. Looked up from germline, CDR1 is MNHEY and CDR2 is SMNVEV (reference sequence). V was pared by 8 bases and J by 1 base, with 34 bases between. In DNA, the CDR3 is TGTGCCAGCCGCTCCACTGTTTTTCCCGGGCCGACAGTGGCTGGCACAGATACGCAGTATTTT. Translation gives CASRSTVFPGPTVAGTDTQYF.

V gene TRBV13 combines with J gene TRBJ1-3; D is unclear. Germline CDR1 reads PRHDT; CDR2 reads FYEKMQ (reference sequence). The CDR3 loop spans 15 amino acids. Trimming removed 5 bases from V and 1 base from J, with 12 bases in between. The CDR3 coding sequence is TGTGCCAGCAGCAGGCGCGAGGGTTCTGGAAACACCATATATTTT. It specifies CASSRREGSGNTIYF.

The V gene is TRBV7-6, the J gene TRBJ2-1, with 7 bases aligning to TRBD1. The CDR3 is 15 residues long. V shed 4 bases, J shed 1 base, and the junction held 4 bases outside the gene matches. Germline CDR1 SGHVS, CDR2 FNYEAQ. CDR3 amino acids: CASSSNRGSYNEQFF. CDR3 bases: TGTGCCAGCAGCTCTAACAGGGGTTCCTACAATGAGCAGTTCTTC.

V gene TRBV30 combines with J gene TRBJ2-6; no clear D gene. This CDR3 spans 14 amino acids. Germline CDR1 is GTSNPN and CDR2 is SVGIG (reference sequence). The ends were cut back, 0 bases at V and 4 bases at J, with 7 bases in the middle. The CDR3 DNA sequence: TGTGCCTGGAGTGTACTGCGGGGGGCCAACGTCCTGACTTTC. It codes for CAWSVLRGANVLTF.

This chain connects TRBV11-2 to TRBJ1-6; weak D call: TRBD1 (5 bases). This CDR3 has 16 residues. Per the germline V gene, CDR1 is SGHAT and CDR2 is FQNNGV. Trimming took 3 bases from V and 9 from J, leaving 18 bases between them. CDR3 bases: TGTGCCAGCAGCTTTGCGGGGGGTGGCCTTGGTTCACCCCTCCACTTT. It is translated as CASSFAGGGLGSPLHF.

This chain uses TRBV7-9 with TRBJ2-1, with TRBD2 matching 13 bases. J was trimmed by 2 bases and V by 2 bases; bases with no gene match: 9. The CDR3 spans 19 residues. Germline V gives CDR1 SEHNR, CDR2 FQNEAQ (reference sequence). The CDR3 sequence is CASSLKLAGGLRTYNEQFF. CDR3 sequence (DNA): TGTGCCAGCAGCTTAAAACTAGCGGGGGGGCTAAGGACCTACAATGAGCAGTTCTTC.

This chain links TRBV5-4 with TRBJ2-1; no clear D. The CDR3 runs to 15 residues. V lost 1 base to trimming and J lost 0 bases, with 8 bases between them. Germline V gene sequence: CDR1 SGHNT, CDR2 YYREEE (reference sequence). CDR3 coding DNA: TGTGCCAGCAGCTTGTCAAGAGGCTCCTACAATGAGCAGTTCTTC. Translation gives CASSLSRGSYNEQFF.

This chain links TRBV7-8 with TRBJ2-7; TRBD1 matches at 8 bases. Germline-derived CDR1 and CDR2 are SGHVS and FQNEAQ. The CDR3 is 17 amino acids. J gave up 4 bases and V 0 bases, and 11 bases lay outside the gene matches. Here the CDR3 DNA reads TGTGCCAGCAGCTTAGCTAATGCCGGGACAGGATCATACGAGCAGTACTTC. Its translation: CASSLANAGTGSYEQYF.

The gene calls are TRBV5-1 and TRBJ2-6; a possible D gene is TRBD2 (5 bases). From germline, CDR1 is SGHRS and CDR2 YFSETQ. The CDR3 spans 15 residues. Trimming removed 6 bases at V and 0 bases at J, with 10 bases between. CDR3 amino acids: CASTAGVSGANVLTF. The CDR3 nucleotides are TGCGCCAGCACCGCGGGTGTCTCTGGGGCCAACGTCCTGACTTTC.

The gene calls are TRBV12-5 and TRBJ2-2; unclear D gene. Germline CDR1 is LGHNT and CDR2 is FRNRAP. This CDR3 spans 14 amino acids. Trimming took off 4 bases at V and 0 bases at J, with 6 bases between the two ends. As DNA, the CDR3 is TGTGCTAGTGGTTCCCCAGCGAACACCGGGGAGCTGTTTTTT. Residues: CASGSPANTGELFF.

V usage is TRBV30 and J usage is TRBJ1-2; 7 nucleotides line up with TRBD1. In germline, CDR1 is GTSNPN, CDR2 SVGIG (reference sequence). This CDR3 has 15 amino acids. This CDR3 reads CAAWDPGTVSYGYTF. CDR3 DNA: TGTGCTGCCTGGGACCCGGGGACAGTTTCTTATGGCTACACCTTC.

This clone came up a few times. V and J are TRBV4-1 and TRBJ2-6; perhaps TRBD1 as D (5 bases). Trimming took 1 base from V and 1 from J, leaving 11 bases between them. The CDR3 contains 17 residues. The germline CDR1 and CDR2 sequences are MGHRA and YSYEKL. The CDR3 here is CASSQASQGSGANVLTF. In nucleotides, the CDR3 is TGCGCCAGCAGCCAAGCCTCTCAGGGTTCTGGGGCCAACGTCCTGACTTTC.

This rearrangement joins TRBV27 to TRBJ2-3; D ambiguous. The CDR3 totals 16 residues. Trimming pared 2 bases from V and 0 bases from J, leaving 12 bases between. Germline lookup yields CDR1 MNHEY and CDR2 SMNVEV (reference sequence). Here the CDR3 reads CASSLRWRGSTDTQYF. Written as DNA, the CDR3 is TGTGCCAGCAGTTTAAGATGGCGCGGCAGCACAGATACGCAGTATTTT.

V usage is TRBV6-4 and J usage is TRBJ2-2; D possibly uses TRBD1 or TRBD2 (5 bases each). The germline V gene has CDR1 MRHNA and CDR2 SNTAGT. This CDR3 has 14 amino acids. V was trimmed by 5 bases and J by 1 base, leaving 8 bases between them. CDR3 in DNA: TGTGCCAGCAGTCGGGACGGGAACACCGGGGAGCTGTTTTTT. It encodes CASSRDGNTGELFF.